This is a list of T cell receptor beta chains from one sample in a study of blood T cell repertoires in COVID-19. TCRdb's copy holds only in-frame clones and misses some; the assay was immunoSEQ multiplex PCR. The table shows more than 95,000 clones, with over 75% occurring only once. The sequenced sample consisted of peripheral blood. The receptors were gathered from a woman older than 75 with acute or convalescent COVID-19. CDR3s include the opening cysteine and the closing phenylalanine or tryptophan. The order of the fields is J gene, V gene, D gene, clone size, CDR3 protein, CDR3 DNA. D genes are given only for firm matches. Only some rows state a clone size, as once, few, many or a class for expanded clones.

TRBJ1-1,TRBV5-1,TRBD1,NA,CASSMGQMSKAFF,TGCGCCAGCAGCATGGGACAGATGAGTAAAGCTTTCTTT
TRBJ1-2,TRBV12-3/TRBV12-4,NA,NA,CASSLQGGYTF,TGTGCCAGCAGTCTACAGGGTGGCTACACCTTC
TRBJ1-6,TRBV27,TRBD1,NA,CASSFRDRSSSYNSPLHF,TGTGCCAGCAGTTTCCGGGACAGATCAAGCTCCTATAATTCACCCCTCCACTTT
TRBJ2-7,TRBV7-2,NA,NA,CASSPSRGAGSYEQYF,TGTGCCAGCAGCCCGAGTCGGGGGGCCGGCTCCTACGAGCAGTACTTC
TRBJ2-3,TRBV4-1,NA,NA,CASSQASGVGSDTQYF,TGCGCCAGCAGCCAAGCATCAGGGGTCGGGTCAGATACGCAGTATTTT
TRBJ2-1,TRBV10-3,NA,NA,CAISQMGLQEFF,TGTGCCATCAGTCAAATGGGACTTCAGGAGTTCTTC
TRBJ1-1,TRBV6-5,NA,NA,CATTFGGNTEAFF,TGTGCCACCACATTTGGCGGGAACACTGAAGCTTTCTTT
TRBJ1-2,TRBV12-3/TRBV12-4,NA,NA,CASSRRLRTAF,TGTGCCAGCAGCCGCCGGTTGCGTACCGCCTTC
TRBJ2-3,TRBV19,NA,once,CASSLGPTDTQYF,TGTGCCAGTAGTCTTGGCCCTACAGATACGCAGTATTTT
TRBJ1-2,TRBV6-2/TRBV6-3,TRBD1,NA,CASSYRQGARGYTF,TGTGCCAGCAGTTATCGACAGGGGGCGAGGGGCTACACCTTC
TRBJ1-2,TRBV4-3,TRBD1,NA,CASSQEPRDRNGYTF,TGCGCCAGCAGCCAAGAACCTCGGGACAGGAATGGCTACACCTTC
TRBJ1-3,TRBV2,NA,NA,CATSKSGASSGNTIYF,TGTGCCACCTCCAAAAGCGGGGCTAGCTCTGGAAACACCATATATTTT
TRBJ1-1,TRBV29-1,NA,NA,CSVEGSTGEAFF,TGCAGCGTTGAAGGTTCTACTGGTGAAGCTTTCTTT
TRBJ2-3,TRBV7-2,NA,NA,CASSLDPPRGESTDTQYF,TGTGCCAGCAGCTTAGACCCCCCGCGCGGGGAAAGCACAGATACGCAGTATTTT
TRBJ2-5,TRBV20-1,NA,NA,CSASLQRDQETQYF,TGCAGTGCTAGTCTTCAGAGGGATCAAGAGACCCAGTACTTC
TRBJ2-2,TRBV5-5,TRBD1,NA,CASSWKGGGQANTGELFF,TGTGCCAGCAGCTGGAAAGGGGGCGGACAGGCGAACACCGGGGAGCTGTTTTTT
TRBJ1-5,TRBV19,NA,NA,CASRWDTGHSNQPQHF,TGTGCCAGTAGATGGGACACAGGGCATAGCAATCAGCCCCAGCATTTT
TRBJ2-1,TRBV7-2,TRBD1,few,CASSPRTGGYEQFF,TGTGCCAGCAGCCCTAGGACAGGGGGCTATGAGCAGTTCTTC
TRBJ1-5,TRBV13,TRBD1,NA,CASSWAGGPQHF,TGTGCCAGCAGCTGGGCAGGGGGACCCCAGCATTTT
TRBJ1-2,TRBV11-2,TRBD1,once,CASSPGDRDYYTF,TGTGCCAGCAGCCCGGGGGACAGGGATTACTACACCTTC
TRBJ1-2,TRBV2,NA,NA,CASSMRVGYGYTF,TGTGCCAGCAGTATGAGGGTAGGCTATGGCTACACCTTC
TRBJ1-1,TRBV19,NA,NA,CASSIQIQAPEAFF,TGTGCCAGTAGTATACAAATCCAGGCTCCTGAAGCTTTCTTT
TRBJ1-4,TRBV5-1,NA,once,CASSSRQSGEKLFF,TGCGCCAGCAGCTCCCGACAGAGTGGTGAAAAACTGTTTTTT
TRBJ1-6,TRBV6-1,NA,few,CASSGGTATSSYNSPLHF,TGTGCCAGCAGTGGCGGGACGGCGACGAGCTCCTATAATTCACCCCTCCACTTT
TRBJ1-1,TRBV6-6,TRBD1,NA,CASCKHDRGGSEAFF,TGTGCCAGCTGCAAGCATGACAGGGGAGGAAGTGAAGCTTTCTTT
TRBJ2-7,TRBV18,NA,NA,CASSPPAVYEQYF,TGTGCCAGCTCACCACCGGCAGTCTACGAGCAGTACTTC
TRBJ1-5,TRBV4-3,NA,once,CASSQDRMGFYRDSNQPQHF,TGCGCCAGCAGCCAAGATAGAATGGGGTTCTACAGGGATAGCAATCAGCCCCAGCATTTT
TRBJ1-1,TRBV13,TRBD1,NA,CASTGQPNTEAFF,TGTGCCAGCACGGGACAGCCGAACACTGAAGCTTTCTTT
TRBJ1-1,TRBV10-3,TRBD1,NA,CAIKGGRSEAFF,TGTGCCATCAAAGGGGGCCGGTCTGAAGCTTTCTTT
TRBJ1-3,TRBV10-2,NA,NA,CASSFTRRAGNTIYF,TGCGCCAGCAGTTTCACGCGCAGGGCTGGAAACACCATATATTTT
TRBJ2-5,TRBV6-2/TRBV6-3,TRBD2,NA,CASSYSTASGDETQYF,TGTGCCAGCAGTTACTCGACGGCTAGCGGGGATGAGACCCAGTACTTC
TRBJ2-6,TRBV24-1,NA,NA,CATSDRFGANVLTF,TGTGCCACAAGTGACAGGTTTGGGGCCAACGTCCTGACTTTC
TRBJ2-3,TRBV19,TRBD1,few,CASGRQGTTDTQYF,TGTGCCAGTGGTCGACAGGGCACAACAGATACGCAGTATTTT
TRBJ1-1,TRBV28,NA,NA,CASSLFDSYASTEAFF,TGTGCCAGCAGTTTATTTGACAGTTATGCTTCCACTGAAGCTTTCTTT
TRBJ1-2,TRBV15,TRBD1,NA,CATSREGTGANYGYTF,TGTGCCACCAGCAGAGAGGGGACAGGCGCTAACTATGGCTACACCTTC